This T cell receptor beta chain came from a study of blood T cells in healthy people across ages. Each sample yielded at least 6 million isolated PBMCs. This clonotype was counted many times. Trimming shortened V by 3 bases and J by 6 bases, and 11 bases separated the two germline ends. This CDR3 is built from 14 residues. CDR1 is KGHDR and CDR2 is SFDVKD in the germline V gene. Together with a sample-barcoded 5' primer, a J-beta primer mix was included in a second PCR lasting about 7 to 12 cycles. TCRdb re-called the 5' RACE reads through MiXCR, storing one row per CDR3 protein. The sample consists of 1.5 million to 2 million distinct CDR3 sequences, approximately 28% of them appearing once.

This clonotype was sampled from a woman aged 25 to 39 in good health. Source material: blood. The chain links TRBV24-1 to TRBJ2-1; weak D call: TRBD2 (5 bases). The chain's CDR3 is CATSDPGRGNEQFF. The CDR3 coding sequence is TGTGCCACCAGTGATCCTGGGAGAGGCAATGAGCAGTTCTTC.